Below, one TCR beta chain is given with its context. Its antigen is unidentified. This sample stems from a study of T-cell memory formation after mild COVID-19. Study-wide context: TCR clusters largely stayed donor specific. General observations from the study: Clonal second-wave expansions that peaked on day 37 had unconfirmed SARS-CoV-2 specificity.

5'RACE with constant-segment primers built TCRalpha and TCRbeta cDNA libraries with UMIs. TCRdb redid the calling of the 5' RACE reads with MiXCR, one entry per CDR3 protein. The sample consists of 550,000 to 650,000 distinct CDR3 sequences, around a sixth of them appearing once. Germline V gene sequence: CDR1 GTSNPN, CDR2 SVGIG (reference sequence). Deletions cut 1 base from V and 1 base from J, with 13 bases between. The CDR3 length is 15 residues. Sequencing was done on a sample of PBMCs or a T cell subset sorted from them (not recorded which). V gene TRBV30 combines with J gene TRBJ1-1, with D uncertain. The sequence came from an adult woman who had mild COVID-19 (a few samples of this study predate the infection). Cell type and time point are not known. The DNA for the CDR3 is TGTGCCTGGAGTGACCGAGGTGTATGGAACACTGAAGCTTTCTTT. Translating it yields CAWSDRGVWNTEAFF.